This TCR beta chain stems from a study of T cell changes during pregnancy in multiple sclerosis. Only in-frame clones appear in the TCRdb table, and some are missing; sequencing was by immunoSEQ multiplex PCR. The profile shows about 93,000 clones, almost 95% of them singletons. Germline loops: CDR1 LGHNT, CDR2 FRNRAP. Trimming cost V 2 bases and J 6 bases; bases outside gene matches: 10. The CDR3 runs to 15 residues. The specimen was peripheral blood, collected after pregnancy. This clonotype was obtained from a female donor with multiple sclerosis, enrolled in a pregnancy study. The chain carries TRBV12-5 and TRBJ2-7, with TRBD2 identical over 7 bases. The CDR3 nucleotides are TGTGCTAGTGGTTTGTTTCGAGCGGGACCCCTCGAGCAGTACTTC. Its translation: CASGLFRAGPLEQYF.